A selection of T cell receptor beta chains follows, all from one sample in a study of long-term antiretroviral therapy in people with HIV. Generated by immunoSEQ multiplex PCR, the TCRdb table keeps only in-frame clones and is missing some. The sample holds roughly 33,000 clones, approximately 97% seen once. This material consisted of unsorted PBMCs, taken 6.9 years after starting antiretroviral therapy. The receptors here all came from a man between 25 and 39 years old with HIV. CDR3s include the opening cysteine and the closing phenylalanine or tryptophan. D genes are given only for firm matches. Only part of the rows carry a size: once, few, many, or a class if the clone is expanded.

J,size,V,D,DNA,CDR3
TRBJ2-7,-,TRBV6-1,-,TGTGCCAGCGGGATAAGACCGAACTACGAGCAGTACTTC,CASGIRPNYEQYF
TRBJ2-5,-,TRBV2,-,TGTGCCAGCAGTGGAAAGGGGGTGCAAGAGACCCAGTACTTC,CASSGKGVQETQYF
TRBJ2-2,-,TRBV2,-,TGTGCCAGCAGTGAAGAGGGGAACACCGGGGAGCTGTTTTTT,CASSEEGNTGELFF
TRBJ2-7,-,TRBV5-7,TRBD2,TGTGCCAGCAGTGCTCCGGGACCGGGGGGGGGTCCCTCCTACGAGCAGTACTTC,CASSAPGPGGGPSYEQYF
TRBJ1-4,-,TRBV18,TRBD1,TGTGCCAGCTCCCCTTCGCAGGGACAGGGGGCAACTAATGAAAAACTGTTTTTT,CASSPSQGQGATNEKLFF
TRBJ1-2,few,TRBV4-2,TRBD1,TGTGCCAGCAGCCAACTCACAGGGGATGGCTACACCTTC,CASSQLTGDGYTF
TRBJ2-5,-,TRBV10-3,-,TGTGCCATCAGTGAGGACCCAGGGGTAGAGACCCAGTACTTC,CAISEDPGVETQYF
TRBJ2-7,-,TRBV9,TRBD2,TGTGCCAGCAGCGTAGGGGCTAGCGGGAGAGGGGAGCAGTACTTC,CASSVGASGRGEQYF
TRBJ2-2,once,TRBV19,-,TGTGCCAGTAGTCCACCACCCCTTGTGAGGACCGGGGAGCTGTTTTTT,CASSPPPLVRTGELFF
TRBJ2-7,-,TRBV19,-,TGTGCCAGTAGTAGCCCACCGGCCCCCTACGAGCAGTACTTC,CASSSPPAPYEQYF
TRBJ1-1,-,TRBV7-2,-,TGTGCCAGCAGTCCACGACCAGGCACTGAAGCTTTCTTT,CASSPRPGTEAFF
TRBJ1-1,-,TRBV10-3,-,TGTGCCATCAGTGTGGGAAGCCTCACCGGGGACACTGAAGCTTTCTTT,CAISVGSLTGDTEAFF
TRBJ1-1,-,TRBV7-9,-,TGTGCGGGAGATGCGTCGAACACTGAAGCTTTCTTT,CAGDASNTEAFF
TRBJ1-6,-,TRBV2,-,TGTGCCAGCGACAGCGTTAATTCACCCCTCCACTTT,CASDSVNSPLHF
TRBJ2-7,-,TRBV29-1,-,TGCAGCGTTGAAGGAGGAGGGCCCGAGCAGTACTTC,CSVEGGGPEQYF
TRBJ2-7,-,TRBV5-4,TRBD2,TGTGCCAGGTGGCAGGGTGGCACTAGCGGGGGCCACTACGAGCAGTACTTC,CARWQGGTSGGHYEQYF
TRBJ1-3,-,TRBV29-1,-,TGCAGCGTTACCCGTACGAGCTCTGGAAACACCATATATTTT,CSVTRTSSGNTIYF
TRBJ1-1,-,TRBV7-6,-,TGTGCCAGCAGCTTACGACAAGAGATTGAAGCTTTCTTT,CASSLRQEIEAFF
TRBJ2-5,-,TRBV7-9,-,TGTGCCAGCAGATCGGGCAAGTCGGAGACCCAGTACTTC,CASRSGKSETQYF
TRBJ1-5,-,TRBV15,-,TGTGCCACCAGCAGAGAGGAGGGGGACACAAATCAGCCCCAGCATTTT,CATSREEGDTNQPQHF
TRBJ2-7,-,TRBV5-1,-,TGCGCCAGCAGCATTGAAGGAGAGCCGCCACCATACGAGCAGTACTTC,CASSIEGEPPPYEQYF
TRBJ1-2,-,TRBV7-9,TRBD1,TGTGCCAGCAGCATGGGACAGGCGAACTATGGCTACACCTTC,CASSMGQANYGYTF
TRBJ2-2,-,TRBV4-3,-,TGCGCCAGCAGCCAAGATTTGGTTTCTGGCACCGGGGAGCTGTTTTTT,CASSQDLVSGTGELFF
TRBJ1-2,-,TRBV27,-,TGTGCCAGCACCACTTTTCCAGGGTTCGGGGACTATGGCTACACCTTC,CASTTFPGFGDYGYTF
TRBJ2-1,-,TRBV6-4,TRBD2,TGTGCCAGCAGTAACGGGGAGGGCGGTAACAATGAGCAGTTCTTC,CASSNGEGGNNEQFF
TRBJ2-7,-,TRBV7-9,TRBD1,TGTGCCAGCAGCTTAGGTGACAGGGTCTACGAGCAGTACTTC,CASSLGDRVYEQYF
TRBJ2-1,-,TRBV27,TRBD1,TGTGCCAGCAGTTCACAGGGGGAGCAGTTCTTC,CASSSQGEQFF
TRBJ2-2,-,TRBV27,-,TGTGCCAGCAGCATGTCTGGGGAGCTGTTTTTT,CASSMSGELFF